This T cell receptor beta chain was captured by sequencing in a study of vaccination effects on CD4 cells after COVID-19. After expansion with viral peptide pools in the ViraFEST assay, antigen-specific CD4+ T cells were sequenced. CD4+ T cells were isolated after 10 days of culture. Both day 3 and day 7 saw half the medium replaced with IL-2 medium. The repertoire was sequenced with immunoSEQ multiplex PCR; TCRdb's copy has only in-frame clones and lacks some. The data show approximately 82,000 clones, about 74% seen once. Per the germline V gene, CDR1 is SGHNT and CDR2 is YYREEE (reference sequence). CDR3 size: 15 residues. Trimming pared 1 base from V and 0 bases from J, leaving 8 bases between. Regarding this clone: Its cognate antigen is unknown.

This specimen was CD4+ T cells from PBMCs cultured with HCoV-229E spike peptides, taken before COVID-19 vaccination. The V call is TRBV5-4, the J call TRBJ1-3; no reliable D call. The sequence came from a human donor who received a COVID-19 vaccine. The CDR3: CASSLFGSSGNTIYF. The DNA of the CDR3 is TGTGCCAGCAGCTTGTTTGGTTCCTCTGGAAACACCATATATTTT.